The 13 T cell receptor beta chains below were found in one sample sequenced in a study of OX40 agonist ivuxolimab in advanced cancers. The method was immunoSEQ multiplex PCR; TCRdb's version includes in-frame clones alone and lacks a portion of them. The top ten clones hold 10% of a sample with some 44,000 clones, about 80% of them seen once. Sequenced here: CD4+ or CD8+ T cells sorted from blood, sampled in a trial of the OX40 agonist ivuxolimab. These receptors all come from an adult with an advanced solid tumor such as melanoma, head and neck, liver or kidney cancer.

This chain uses TRBV7-9 with TRBJ2-1; 10 bases map to TRBD2. J was trimmed by 6 bases and V by 3 bases; bases with no gene match: 2. Germline CDR1 reads SEHNR; CDR2 reads FQNEAQ (reference sequence). This CDR3 region has 14 residues. CDR3 amino acids: CASSFSSGSNEQFF. The DNA for the CDR3 is TGTGCCAGCAGCTTCTCTAGCGGGAGCAATGAGCAGTTCTTC.

This chain joins TRBV19 and TRBJ2-6; 8 bases map to TRBD1. Germline loops: CDR1 LNHDA, CDR2 SQIVND (reference sequence). Trimming took 4 bases from V and 2 from J; bases not matched to a gene: 19. The CDR3 length is 21 residues. CDR3 loop: CASSSTQGADRRRTGANVLTF. The CDR3 bases are TGTGCCAGTAGTAGTACCCAGGGGGCAGATAGAAGAAGAACTGGGGCCAACGTCCTGACTTTC. The entire variable domain, with the rest obtained from reference TRBV19 and TRBJ2-6, is as follows: DGGITQSPKYLFRKEGQNVTLSCEQNLNHDAMYWYRQDPGQGLRLIYYSQIVNDFQKGDIAEGYSVSREKKESFPLTVTSAQKNPTAFYLCASSSTQGADRRRTGANVLTFGAGSRLTVL.

V gene TRBV7-9 combines with J gene TRBJ2-7, with 7 bases lining up with TRBD2. Germline loops: CDR1 SEHNR, CDR2 FQNEAQ (reference sequence). This CDR3 spans 14 amino acids. The junction had 4 bases not matched to a gene; V was cut back by 3 bases and J by 2 bases. CDR3 in amino acids: CASSFSGPTYEQYF. Here the CDR3 DNA reads TGTGCCAGCAGCTTTAGCGGGCCTACCTACGAGCAGTACTTC.

The chain employs TRBV30 and TRBJ1-1, with a weak D call TRBD1 (6 bases). The V gene lost 4 bases and the J gene lost 0 bases, with 12 bases spanning the gap. CDR1 and CDR2 from the germline V gene are GTSNPN and SVGIG (reference sequence). CDR3 length equals 14 residues. CDR3 in DNA: TGTGCCTGGATGACAGGACGAATGAACACTGAAGCTTTCTTT. It yields the protein CAWMTGRMNTEAFF. Full variable domain (remainder filled in from reference TRBV30 and TRBJ1-1): SQTIHQWPATLVQPVGSPLSLECTVEGTSNPNLYWYRQAAGRGLQLLFYSVGIGQISSEVPQNLSASRPQDRQFILSSKKLLLSDSGFYLCAWMTGRMNTEAFFGQGTRLTVV.

The J gene is TRBJ2-7, the V gene TRBV7-2; 8 bases are shared with TRBD1. The V gene end was trimmed by 2 bases and the J gene end by 6 bases; junction bases not matched to a gene: 9. This CDR3 region has 15 residues. CDR1 SGHTA and CDR2 FQGNSA come from the germline V gene. For the CDR3, the DNA is TGTGCCAGCAGCTTAAATCCAGGGGGCTTTGGCGAGCAGTACTTC. Its translation is CASSLNPGGFGEQYF.

The chain uses TRBV7-9 and TRBJ2-3; no definite D call. V was clipped by 1 base and J by 2 bases, with 10 bases between them. The germline gives CDR1 SEHNR, CDR2 FQNEAQ (reference sequence). This CDR3 spans 15 amino acids. In DNA, the CDR3 is TGTGCCAGCAGCTTAGTGGTCCTACCCACAGATACGCAGTATTTT. Translated, it gives CASSLVVLPTDTQYF. The whole variable domain, remainder taken from reference TRBV7-9 and TRBJ2-3, is DTGVSQNPRHKITKRGQNVTFRCDPISEHNRLYWYRQTLGQGPEFLTYFQNEAQLEKSRLLSDRFSAERPKGSFSTLEIQRTEQGDSAMYLCASSLVVLPTDTQYFGPGTRLTVL.

The chain has TRBV19 and TRBJ2-7, with 7 nucleotides matching TRBD2. In germline, CDR1 is LNHDA, CDR2 SQIVND (reference sequence). CDR3 length equals 14 residues. V was clipped by 3 bases and J by 0 bases; unmatched bases: 2. The CDR3 is CASSIGGSSYEQYF. Written as DNA, the CDR3 is TGTGCCAGTAGTATCGGCGGGAGCTCCTACGAGCAGTACTTC.

The chain recombines TRBV19 with TRBJ2-2; 11 nucleotides align to TRBD1. The J segment lost 5 bases and the V segment lost 4 bases, leaving 3 bases of the junction unmatched. The CDR3 sequence is 15 residues long. Germline V CDR1 and CDR2: LNHDA, SQIVND (reference sequence). CDR3 loop: CASSSGTGGTGELFF. The CDR3 region has the DNA TGTGCCAGTAGTAGCGGGACAGGGGGAACCGGGGAGCTGTTTTTT.

This clone was seen only once. The CDR3 reads CASSLEAGRGQFF. In DNA form, the CDR3 reads TGTGCCAGCAGCTTAGAGGCAGGGCGAGGGCAGTTCTTC. V and J are TRBV7-2 and TRBJ2-1; a weak D match, TRBD1 (5 bases). The length of the CDR3 is 13 residues. Trimming left V 1 base short and J 12 bases short, with 13 bases between. Germline V gene lookup returns CDR1 SGHTA and CDR2 FQGNSA.

V usage is TRBV2 and J usage is TRBJ2-6; tentatively, D is TRBD2 (5 bases). This CDR3 is built from 16 residues. Trimming cost V 3 bases and J 2 bases, with 11 bases left between them. Looked up from germline, CDR1 is SNHLY and CDR2 is FYNNEI. In DNA form, the CDR3 reads TGTGCCAGCAGTGACCCCGGGGAGCCTGGGGCCAACGTCCTGACTTTC. This codes for CASSDPGEPGANVLTF. The variable domain in full, completed from reference TRBV2 and TRBJ2-6, reads EPEVTQTPSHQVTQMGQEVILRCVPISNHLYFYWYRQILGQKVEFLVSFYNNEISEKSEIFDDQFSVERPDGSNFTLKIRSTKLEDSAMYFCASSDPGEPGANVLTFGAGSRLTVL.

V and J are TRBV27 and TRBJ2-5, with TRBD2 matching over 9 bases. This CDR3 comprises 13 residues. Germline loops: CDR1 MNHEY, CDR2 SMNVEV (reference sequence). Losses at the gene ends were 6 bases for V and 7 bases for J; bases not matched to a gene: 6. The CDR3 reads CASRLTREGTQYF. CDR3 nucleotide sequence: TGTGCCAGCAGACTAACGCGGGAGGGGACCCAGTACTTC.

Points on this clone: Other DNA sequences of this sample code for an identical CDR3. V usage is TRBV11-2 and J usage is TRBJ1-1; D unclear. V lost 5 bases, J lost 0 bases, and 13 bases lay in between. The CDR3 length is 15 residues. Germline lookup yields CDR1 SGHAT and CDR2 FQNNGV. CDR3 DNA sequence: TGTGCCAGCAGCAGAGGAGGCTCCCTGAACACTGAAGCTTTCTTT. It is translated as CASSRGGSLNTEAFF.

This clone was seen only a few times. The V gene is TRBV4-1, the J gene TRBJ2-5; TRBD2 might be the D (6 bases). The V end lost 3 bases, the J end lost 7 bases, and 9 bases lay between the germline ends. This CDR3 has 12 amino acids. Germline loops: CDR1 MGHRA, CDR2 YSYEKL. The DNA of the CDR3 is TGCGCCAGCAGCCAGGGACTGCGGACCCAGTACTTC. This encodes CASSQGLRTQYF.